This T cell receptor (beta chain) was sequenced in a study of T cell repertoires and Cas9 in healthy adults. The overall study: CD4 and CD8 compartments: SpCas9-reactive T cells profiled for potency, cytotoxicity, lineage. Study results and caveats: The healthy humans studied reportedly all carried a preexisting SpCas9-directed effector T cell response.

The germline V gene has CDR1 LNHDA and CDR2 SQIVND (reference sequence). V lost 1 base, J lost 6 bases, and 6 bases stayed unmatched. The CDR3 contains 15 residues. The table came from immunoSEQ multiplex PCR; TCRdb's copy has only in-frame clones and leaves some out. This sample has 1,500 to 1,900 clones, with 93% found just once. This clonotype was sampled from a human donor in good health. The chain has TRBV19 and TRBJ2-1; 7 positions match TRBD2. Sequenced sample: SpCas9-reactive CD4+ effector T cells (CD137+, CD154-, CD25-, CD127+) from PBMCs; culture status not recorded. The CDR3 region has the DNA TGTGCCAGTAGTATAGGGACTAGTAGGGGCAATGAGCAGTTCTTC. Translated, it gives CASSIGTSRGNEQFF.